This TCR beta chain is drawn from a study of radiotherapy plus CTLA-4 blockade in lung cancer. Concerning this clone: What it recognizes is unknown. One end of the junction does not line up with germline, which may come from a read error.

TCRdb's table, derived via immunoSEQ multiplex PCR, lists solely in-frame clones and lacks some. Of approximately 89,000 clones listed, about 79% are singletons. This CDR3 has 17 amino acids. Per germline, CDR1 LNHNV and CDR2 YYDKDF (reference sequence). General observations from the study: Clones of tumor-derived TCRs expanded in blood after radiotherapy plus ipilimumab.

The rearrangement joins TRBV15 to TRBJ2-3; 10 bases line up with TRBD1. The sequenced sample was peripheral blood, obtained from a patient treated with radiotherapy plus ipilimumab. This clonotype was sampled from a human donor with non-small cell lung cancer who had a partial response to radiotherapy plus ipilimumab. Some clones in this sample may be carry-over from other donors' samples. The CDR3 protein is CAASRGYRDRGTDTQYF. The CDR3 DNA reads TGTGCCGCCAGCAGAGGATACCGGGACAGGGGTACAGATACGCAGTATTTT.